The entry that follows covers one T cell receptor beta chain sequence. No antigen is known for it. This record belongs to a study of TIL therapy for anti-PD-1-resistant metastatic lung cancer. Across the study: Most patients had lung adenocarcinoma; a handful of tumors were EGFR-mutant, two ALK-rearranged; half smoked currently or formerly.

The study, taken as a whole, reports: This highly selected cohort may not generalize to typical lung cancer patients.

The CDR3 contains 15 residues. V shed 7 bases and J shed 0 bases, with 13 bases lying between them. The germline V gene encodes CDR1 LNHDA and CDR2 SQIVND (reference sequence). The immunoSEQ assay was v3. Libraries were sequenced to 2 million to 2.5 million read pairs (survey) or roughly 4.5-6.5 million (deep). The assay was immunoSEQ multiplex PCR, and TCRdb's table has in-frame clones only and misses some. The sample shows some 50,000 clones, less than 80% of them seen only once. Sample time point: pre-treatment sample, taken before nivolumab and TIL therapy. Sequenced material: blood, taken at baseline. The chain couples TRBV19 to TRBJ2-1; the D is unclear. This clonotype was sampled from a man aged 65 to 79 with non-small cell lung cancer. CDR3 DNA: TGTGCCAGTACCAACGCGGTTAGCTCCTACAATGAGCAGTTCTTC. Its protein is CASTNAVSSYNEQFF. Drawing the rest from reference TRBV19 and TRBJ2-1, the complete variable domain is DGGITQSPKYLFRKEGQNVTLSCEQNLNHDAMYWYRQDPGQGLRLIYYSQIVNDFQKGDIAEGYSVSREKKESFPLTVTSAQKNPTAFYLCASTNAVSSYNEQFFGPGTRLTVL.